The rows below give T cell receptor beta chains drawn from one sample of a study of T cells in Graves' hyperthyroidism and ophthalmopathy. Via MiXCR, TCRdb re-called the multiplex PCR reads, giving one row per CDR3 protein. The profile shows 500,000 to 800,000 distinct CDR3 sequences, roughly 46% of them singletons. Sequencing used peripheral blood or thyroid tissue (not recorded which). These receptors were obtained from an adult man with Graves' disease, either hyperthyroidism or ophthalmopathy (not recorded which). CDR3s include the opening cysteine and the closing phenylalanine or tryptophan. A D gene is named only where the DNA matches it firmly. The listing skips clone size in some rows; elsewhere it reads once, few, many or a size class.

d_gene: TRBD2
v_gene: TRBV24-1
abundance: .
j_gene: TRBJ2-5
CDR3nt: TGTGCCACCAGTGATTGGAGCGGGAGTGAGACCCAGTACTTC
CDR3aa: CATSDWSGSETQYF

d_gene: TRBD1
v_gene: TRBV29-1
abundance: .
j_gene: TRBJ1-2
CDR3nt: TGCAGAATAGGACAGGGGGCAGACTATGGCTACACCTTC
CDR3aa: CRIGQGADYGYTF

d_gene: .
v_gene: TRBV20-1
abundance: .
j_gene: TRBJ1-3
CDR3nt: TGCAGTGCCCTCCCTCTCTTTGGAAACACCATATATTTT
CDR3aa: CSALPLFGNTIYF

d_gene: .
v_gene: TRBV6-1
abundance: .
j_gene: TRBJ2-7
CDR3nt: TGTGCCAGCAGACTCAGGGCGGGTAACGAGCAGTACTTC
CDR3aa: CASRLRAGNEQYF

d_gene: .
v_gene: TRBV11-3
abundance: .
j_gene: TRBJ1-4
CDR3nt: TGTGCCAGCAGCCCGAGTCGGGGGGCGGATGAAAAACTGTTTTTT
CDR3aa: CASSPSRGADEKLFF

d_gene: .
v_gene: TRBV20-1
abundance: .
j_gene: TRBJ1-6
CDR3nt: TGCAGTGCTAGAGACAGACCAGGGGATAGAGATTCACCCCTCCACTTT
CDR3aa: CSARDRPGDRDSPLHF

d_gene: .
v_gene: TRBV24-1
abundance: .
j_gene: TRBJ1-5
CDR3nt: TGTGCCACCGCGGACAGCCATAGCAATCAGCCCCAGCATTTT
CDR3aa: CATADSHSNQPQHF

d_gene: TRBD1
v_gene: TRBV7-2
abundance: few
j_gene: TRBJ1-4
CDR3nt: TGTGCCAGCAGCCGTGACAGGGAGACAACTAATGAAAAACTGTTTTTT
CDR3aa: CASSRDRETTNEKLFF

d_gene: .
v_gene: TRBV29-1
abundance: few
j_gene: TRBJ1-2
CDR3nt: TGCAGCGTTAGTGACTACACCTTC
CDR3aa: CSVSDYTF

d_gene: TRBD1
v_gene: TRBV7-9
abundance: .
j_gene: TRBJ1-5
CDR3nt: TGTGCCAGCAGCGGAGGGACAGGTTGGAATCAGCCCCAGCATTTT
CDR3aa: CASSGGTGWNQPQHF

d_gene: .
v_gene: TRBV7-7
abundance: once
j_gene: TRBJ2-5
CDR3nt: TGTGCTAGCAGCCTTAGCGGTAGCGGATACCAAGAGACCCAGTACTTC
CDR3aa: CASSLSGSGYQETQYF

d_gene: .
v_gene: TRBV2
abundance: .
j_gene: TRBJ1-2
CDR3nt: TGTGCCAGCAGTTTGGCAGGGAAGGGCTACACCTTC
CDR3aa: CASSLAGKGYTF

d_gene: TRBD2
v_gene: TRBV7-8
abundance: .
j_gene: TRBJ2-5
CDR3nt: TGTGCCAGCAGCGCCATAAGCGGGAGTGAGACCCAGTACTTC
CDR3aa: CASSAISGSETQYF

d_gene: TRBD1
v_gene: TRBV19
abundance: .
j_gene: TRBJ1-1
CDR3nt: TGTGCCAGTAGTGCGGGACCAGGGGGCCTTGAAGCTTTCTTT
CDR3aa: CASSAGPGGLEAFF

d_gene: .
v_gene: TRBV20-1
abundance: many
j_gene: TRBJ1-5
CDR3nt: TGCAGTGCCCAGCCTGAGGAGTATAGCAATCAGCCCCAGCATTTT
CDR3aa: CSAQPEEYSNQPQHF

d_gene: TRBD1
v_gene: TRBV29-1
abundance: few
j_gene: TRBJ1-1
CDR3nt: TGCAGCGTTTGGACAGGGGAGGGCACTGAAGCTTTCTTT
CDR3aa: CSVWTGEGTEAFF

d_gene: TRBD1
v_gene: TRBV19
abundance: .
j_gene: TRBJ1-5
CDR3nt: TGTGCCAGCCGACGACCGGGACAGGGGGCTAAGCAGCCCCAGCATTTT
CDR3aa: CASRRPGQGAKQPQHF

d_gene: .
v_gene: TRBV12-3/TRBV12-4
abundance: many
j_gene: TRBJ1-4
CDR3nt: TGTGCCAGCAGCCTAGACCGTAGTAATGAAAAACTGTTTTTT
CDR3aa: CASSLDRSNEKLFF

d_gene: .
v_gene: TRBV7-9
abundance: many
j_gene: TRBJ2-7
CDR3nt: TGTGCCAGCAGCTTACAGTCCGGGGCCTACGAGCAGTACTTC
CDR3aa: CASSLQSGAYEQYF

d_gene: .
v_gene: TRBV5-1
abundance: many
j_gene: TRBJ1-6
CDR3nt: TGCGCCAGCAGCTTGAGCATAGATTCACCCCTCCACTTT
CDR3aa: CASSLSIDSPLHF

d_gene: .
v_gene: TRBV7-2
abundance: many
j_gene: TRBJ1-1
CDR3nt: TGTGCCAGCAGCTTAGTAGCAAGGACTGAAGCTTTCTTT
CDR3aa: CASSLVARTEAFF

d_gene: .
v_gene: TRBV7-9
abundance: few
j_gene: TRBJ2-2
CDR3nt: TGTGCCAGCAGCAAGGGGGGGGTGAACACCGGGGAGCTGTTTTTT
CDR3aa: CASSKGGVNTGELFF

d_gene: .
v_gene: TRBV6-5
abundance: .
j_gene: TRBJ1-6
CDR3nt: TGTGCCAGCAGTTTGTCTCCCACAAATTCACCCCTCCACTTT
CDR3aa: CASSLSPTNSPLHF

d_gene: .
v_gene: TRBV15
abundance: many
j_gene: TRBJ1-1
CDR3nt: TGTGCCACCAGCAGAGATCTACAGGGTGAAGCTTTCTTT
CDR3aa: CATSRDLQGEAFF

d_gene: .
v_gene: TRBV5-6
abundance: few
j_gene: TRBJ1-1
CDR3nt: TGTGCCAGCAGCTTGGCCACCACTGAAGCTTTCTTT
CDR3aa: CASSLATTEAFF

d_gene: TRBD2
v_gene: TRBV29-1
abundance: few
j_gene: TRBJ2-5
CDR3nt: TGCAGCGTTGGGACTACCGGGGGGGAGACCCAGTACTTC
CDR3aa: CSVGTTGGETQYF

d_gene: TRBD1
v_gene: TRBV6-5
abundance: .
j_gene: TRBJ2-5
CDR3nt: TGTGCCAGCAGTGAAGGGACAGGGATTCGGACCCAGTACTTC
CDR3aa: CASSEGTGIRTQYF

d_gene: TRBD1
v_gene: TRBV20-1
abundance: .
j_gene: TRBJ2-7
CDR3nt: TGCAGTGCTAGAGATTCAAAAGGGGGCTTCGAGCAGTACTTC
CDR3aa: CSARDSKGGFEQYF

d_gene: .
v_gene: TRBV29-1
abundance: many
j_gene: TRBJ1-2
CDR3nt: TGCAGCGTTGACCGTGTAAGGGAGGGTGGCTACACCTTC
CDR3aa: CSVDRVREGGYTF

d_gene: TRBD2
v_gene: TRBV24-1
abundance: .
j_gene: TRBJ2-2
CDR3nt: TGTGCCACCAGTGACACCGGGAGGGACACCGGGGAGCTGTTTTTT
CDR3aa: CATSDTGRDTGELFF

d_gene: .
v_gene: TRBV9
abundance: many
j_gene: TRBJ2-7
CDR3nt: TGTGCCAGCAGCGTAGCCCAGGGCGGCTACGAGCAGTACTTC
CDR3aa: CASSVAQGGYEQYF

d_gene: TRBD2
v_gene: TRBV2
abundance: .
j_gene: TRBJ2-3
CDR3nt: TGTGCCAGAGTTACTAGCGAGAACACAGATACGCAGTATTTT
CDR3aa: CARVTSENTDTQYF

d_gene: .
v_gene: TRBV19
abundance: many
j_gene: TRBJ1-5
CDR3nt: TGTGCCAGTAGTCTCGACGGGGATAGCAATCAGCCCCAGCATTTT
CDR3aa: CASSLDGDSNQPQHF

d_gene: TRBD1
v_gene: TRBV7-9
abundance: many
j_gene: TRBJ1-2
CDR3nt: TGTGCCAGCAGCTCTGACAGGGGACATGGCTACACCTTC
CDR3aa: CASSSDRGHGYTF

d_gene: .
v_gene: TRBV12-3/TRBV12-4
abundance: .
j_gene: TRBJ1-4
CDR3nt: TGTGCCAGCAGCAATACCGGGACCGAGAATGAAAAACTGTTTTTT
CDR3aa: CASSNTGTENEKLFF

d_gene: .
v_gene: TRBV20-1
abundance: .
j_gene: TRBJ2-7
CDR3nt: TGCAGTGCCGCGACAGCCCCAGGGAACGAGCAGTACTTC
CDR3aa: CSAATAPGNEQYF

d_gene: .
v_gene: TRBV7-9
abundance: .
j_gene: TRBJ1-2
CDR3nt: TGCGCCAGCAGCCAAGATCCTGGGGGGCCAAATGGCTACACCTTC
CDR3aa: CASSQDPGGPNGYTF

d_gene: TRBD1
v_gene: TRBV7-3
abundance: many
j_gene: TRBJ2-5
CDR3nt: TGTGCCAGCAGCCCCTCCTCAGACAGGGGCGAGACCCAGTACTTC
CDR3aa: CASSPSSDRGETQYF

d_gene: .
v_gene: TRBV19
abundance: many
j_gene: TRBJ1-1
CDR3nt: TGTGCCAGTAGTATCGCCAAGAACACTGAAGCTTTCTTT
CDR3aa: CASSIAKNTEAFF

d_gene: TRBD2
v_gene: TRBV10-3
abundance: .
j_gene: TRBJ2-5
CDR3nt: TGTGCCATCAGTCAGCTAGCGGGAGGCCAAGAGACCCAGTACTTC
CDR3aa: CAISQLAGGQETQYF

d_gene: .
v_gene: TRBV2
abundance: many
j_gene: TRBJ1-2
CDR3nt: TGTGCCAGCGTCAGTAACTATGGCTACACCTTC
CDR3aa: CASVSNYGYTF

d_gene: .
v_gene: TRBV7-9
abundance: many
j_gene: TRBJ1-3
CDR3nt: TGTGCCTGGTTTGGAAACACCATATATTTT
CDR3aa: CAWFGNTIYF

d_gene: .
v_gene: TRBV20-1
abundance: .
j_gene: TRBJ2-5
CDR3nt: TGCAGTGCTATTGAGCTGGGGCGGTGGGGAGAGACCCAGTACTTC
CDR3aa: CSAIELGRWGETQYF

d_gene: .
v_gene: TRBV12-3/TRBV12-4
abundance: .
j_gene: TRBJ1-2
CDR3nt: TGTGCCAGCAGTTCGTATGTCGAAAGAGGTGGCGGGTCTGGCTACACCTTC
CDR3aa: CASSSYVERGGGSGYTF

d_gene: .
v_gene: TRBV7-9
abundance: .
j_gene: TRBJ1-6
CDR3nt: TGTGCCAGCAGCAGTGGCAGGGGCCTCCACTTT
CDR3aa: CASSSGRGLHF

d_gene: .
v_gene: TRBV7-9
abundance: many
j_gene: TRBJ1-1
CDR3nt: TGTGCCAGCAGCTTAGCGGGAGGGGCAGGGCGGATGAACACTGAAGCTTTCTTT
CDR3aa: CASSLAGGAGRMNTEAFF

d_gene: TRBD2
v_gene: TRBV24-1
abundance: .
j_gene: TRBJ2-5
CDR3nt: TGTGCCACCAGTGATTTTGGCCTAGCGGGGGCTGAGACCCAGTACTTC
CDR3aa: CATSDFGLAGAETQYF

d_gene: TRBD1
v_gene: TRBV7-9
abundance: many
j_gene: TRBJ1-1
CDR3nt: TGTGCCAGCAGCTTAGCACAGGGGTTCGGGATGAACACTGAAGCTTTCTTT
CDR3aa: CASSLAQGFGMNTEAFF